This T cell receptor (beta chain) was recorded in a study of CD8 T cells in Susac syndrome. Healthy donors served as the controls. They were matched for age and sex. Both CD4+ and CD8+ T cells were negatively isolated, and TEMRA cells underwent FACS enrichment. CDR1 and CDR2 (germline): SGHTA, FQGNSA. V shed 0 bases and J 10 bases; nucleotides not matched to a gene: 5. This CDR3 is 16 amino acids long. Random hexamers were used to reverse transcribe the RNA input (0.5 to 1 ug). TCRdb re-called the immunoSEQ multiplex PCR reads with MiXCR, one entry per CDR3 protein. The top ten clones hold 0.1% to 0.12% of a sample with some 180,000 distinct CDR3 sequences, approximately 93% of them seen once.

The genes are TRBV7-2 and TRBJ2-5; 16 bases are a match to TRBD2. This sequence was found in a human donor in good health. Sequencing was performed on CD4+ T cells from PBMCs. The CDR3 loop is CASSLAGLAGGRGQYF. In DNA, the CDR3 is TGTGCCAGCAGCTTAGCGGGACTAGCGGGGGGGCGTGGCCAGTACTTC. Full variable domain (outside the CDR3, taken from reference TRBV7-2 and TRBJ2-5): GAGVSQSPSNKVTEKGKDVELRCDPISGHTALYWYRQSLGQGLEFLIYFQGNSAPDKSGLPSDRFSAERTGGSVSTLTIQRTQQEDSAVYLCASSLAGLAGGRGQYFGPGTRLLVL.